This entry is about one T cell receptor (beta chain). The data originate from a study of T cells after somatic rescue of genetic block. The CDR3 totals 15 residues. CDR1 and CDR2 from the germline V gene are SGHRS and YFSETQ. V trimming: 4 bases; J trimming: 7 bases; junction bases outside the gene matches: 10. Sequencing was performed with immunoSEQ multiplex PCR; in TCRdb, only in-frame clones are kept and a portion is missing. This sample carries over 95,000 clones, just over 90% of them seen once, and the ten largest clones take around 1.5%. The sequencing input was peripheral blood mononuclear cells (PBMCs). V gene TRBV5-1 combines with J gene TRBJ2-3; 9 bases line up with TRBD1. The sequence was collected from a woman aged 18-30 years. The CDR3 DNA reads TGCGCCAGCAGCCAAAACAGGGGGCGTATGCATACGCAGTATTTT. Protein: CASSQNRGRMHTQYF.